Listed below are T cell receptor beta chains from one sample, sequenced in a study of T cells after yellow fever vaccination. TCRdb independently ran MiXCR on the 5' RACE reads; one entry per CDR3 protein. This table holds more than 95,000 distinct CDR3 sequences, about 8.2% found once. The material sequenced was CD8+ T cells sorted from PBMCs, taken on the day of the yellow fever booster vaccination. These receptors originate from a man in his late teens or twenties who received the YFV17D yellow fever vaccine. CDR3s include the opening cysteine and the closing phenylalanine or tryptophan. The D gene is left open where the match is weak. Expanded clones are given a class, and other clones once, few, many or no size at all.

j_gene	d_gene	v_gene	abundance	CDR3nt	CDR3aa
TRBJ2-1	-	TRBV4-1	-	TGCGCCAGCAGCCAAGAGGCCCAGGATGAGCAGTTCTTC	CASSQEAQDEQFF
TRBJ2-7	-	TRBV7-2	few	TGTGCCAGCAGCCCAGCGAGGGGGGCCTACGAGCAGTACTTC	CASSPARGAYEQYF
TRBJ2-7	-	TRBV2	-	TGTGCCAGCAGTGGCAGGGACTACGAGCAGTACTTC	CASSGRDYEQYF
TRBJ2-2	-	TRBV5-1	many	TGCGCCAGCAACCCCCGGAGGGCTTTCTTGAACACCGGGGAGCTGTTTTTT	CASNPRRAFLNTGELFF
TRBJ1-6	-	TRBV6-5	-	TGTGCCAGCAGTTACTCGTCCACGTGGGGCCTATCACCCCTCCACTTT	CASSYSSTWGLSPLHF
TRBJ1-2	TRBD1	TRBV5-4	few	TGTGCCAGCAGTTTTCCCGGGACAGGGTCCAAAAGTGGCTACACCTTC	CASSFPGTGSKSGYTF
TRBJ1-3	-	TRBV9	-	TGTGCCAGCAGCGCGAACCTAGGGACACCCGGAAACACCATATATTTT	CASSANLGTPGNTIYF
TRBJ2-1	-	TRBV7-8	-	TGTGCCAGCAGCCCACCAGGGTTCCTCTACAATGAGCAGTTCTTC	CASSPPGFLYNEQFF
TRBJ2-5	-	TRBV3-2	-	TGTGCCAGCAGCCAAGAAGTCCGGACTAGCGGCCAAGAGACCCAGTACTTC	CASSQEVRTSGQETQYF
TRBJ2-7	-	TRBV25-1	-	TGTGCCACCTCCAGGCAGGACGCCTACGAGCAGTACTTC	CATSRQDAYEQYF
TRBJ1-1	TRBD1	TRBV7-9	-	TGTGCCAGCAGCCAAGGACAGGGGAACACTGAAGCTTTCTTT	CASSQGQGNTEAFF
TRBJ2-1	TRBD2	TRBV12-3/TRBV12-4	few	TGTGCCAGCAGTCCTCGGGCGGGAGCAGACAATGAGCAGTTCTTC	CASSPRAGADNEQFF
TRBJ2-3	TRBD2	TRBV19	few	TGTGCCGTACGACAAGCGGGGCTACGCACAGATACGCAGTATTTT	CAVRQAGLRTDTQYF
TRBJ2-2	TRBD1	TRBV4-1	-	TGCGCCAGCAGCCAGGGGACAGTAGGCGGGGAGCTGTTTTTT	CASSQGTVGGELFF
TRBJ1-5	-	TRBV11-2	-	TGTGCCAGCAGCTTAGAAGTATGGGTACAGGACAATAGCAATCAGCCCCAGCATTTT	CASSLEVWVQDNSNQPQHF
TRBJ1-1	-	TRBV7-9	few	TGTGCCAGCAGCTCGGAGCCGACATTCATGAACACTGAAGCTTTCTTT	CASSSEPTFMNTEAFF
TRBJ2-2	-	TRBV5-4	few	TGTGCCAGCACCCCACGGGAGAACACCGGGGAGCTGTTTTTT	CASTPRENTGELFF
TRBJ1-2	-	TRBV12-5	few	TGTGCTAGTGGCCCAGGGGTGGGCTATGGCTACACCTTC	CASGPGVGYGYTF
TRBJ2-7	-	TRBV5-1	many	TGCGCCAGCAGCTATGGGGTTAACGAGCAGTACTTC	CASSYGVNEQYF
TRBJ1-1	-	TRBV4-3	many	TGCGCCAGCAGCCAAGATTTGGGCTATGGGGTTCAAGCTTTCTTT	CASSQDLGYGVQAFF
TRBJ2-5	-	TRBV7-9	few	TGTGCCAGCACCCATCTCCTGGGGGAACAAGAGACCCAGTACTTC	CASTHLLGEQETQYF
TRBJ2-1	-	TRBV7-3	few	TGTGCCAGCAGCGCCAGACTAGGCAATGAGCAGTTCTTC	CASSARLGNEQFF
TRBJ2-3	-	TRBV15	-	TGTGCCACCAGCAGAGTCACGATGGGGGTAGATACGCAGTATTTT	CATSRVTMGVDTQYF
TRBJ2-1	-	TRBV7-9	few	TGTGCCAGCAGCGATACTGGGACTTCACGAAGGCAGTTCTTC	CASSDTGTSRRQFF
TRBJ2-5	-	TRBV7-9	few	TGTGCCAGCAGCTTAATTGGAGGTCGGGTAAGGAGCCAAGAGACCCAGTACTTC	CASSLIGGRVRSQETQYF
TRBJ2-7	-	TRBV30	-	TGTGCCTGGAGCCCAGGGACCTACGAGCAGTACTTC	CAWSPGTYEQYF
TRBJ2-5	-	TRBV7-8	few	TGTGCCAGCAGCCTGGGACCACCGAAGGGGGAGACCCAGTACTTC	CASSLGPPKGETQYF
TRBJ2-7	TRBD1	TRBV3-1	-	TGTGCCAGCAGCCAAGGACAGGGGGCTCAGCGACACGAGCAGTACTTC	CASSQGQGAQRHEQYF
TRBJ1-2	-	TRBV7-6	-	TGTGCCAGCAGCCCGGACGGTTATGGCTACACCTTC	CASSPDGYGYTF
TRBJ1-5	-	TRBV18	-	TGTGCCAGCTCACCAAGGACAGTAATCAATCAGCCCCAGCATTTT	CASSPRTVINQPQHF
TRBJ2-7	-	TRBV12-3/TRBV12-4	few	TGTGCCAGCAGTTTTCTTTACGAGCAGTACTTC	CASSFLYEQYF
TRBJ2-3	-	TRBV10-3	few	TGTGCCATCAGGGTCCCTCAGTATCCGAGGTTGGAGCAGTATTTT	CAIRVPQYPRLEQYF
TRBJ1-1	TRBD1	TRBV4-1	-	TGCGCCAGCAGCCCTCTAGGACAGGAGGAAGCTTTCTTT	CASSPLGQEEAFF
TRBJ2-7	-	TRBV7-2	few	TGTGCCAGCAGCTTAGTTGAGGGAAGGGTCTACGAGCAGTACTTC	CASSLVEGRVYEQYF
TRBJ1-2	-	TRBV10-3	many	TGTGCCATCAGTGAGTCGGCGGGAAACTATGGCTACACCTTC	CAISESAGNYGYTF
TRBJ2-3	TRBD2	TRBV12-3/TRBV12-4	-	TGTGCCAGCAGTCCCGGGACTAGCGAGGCGGATACGCAGTATTTT	CASSPGTSEADTQYF
TRBJ2-7	-	TRBV29-1	few	TGCAGCGTGGCCGGGTCGTCCTACGAGCAGTACTTC	CSVAGSSYEQYF
TRBJ2-3	TRBD1	TRBV5-1	few	TGCGCCAGCAGCTCCCGGGACAGTAGCACAGATACGCAGTATTTT	CASSSRDSSTDTQYF